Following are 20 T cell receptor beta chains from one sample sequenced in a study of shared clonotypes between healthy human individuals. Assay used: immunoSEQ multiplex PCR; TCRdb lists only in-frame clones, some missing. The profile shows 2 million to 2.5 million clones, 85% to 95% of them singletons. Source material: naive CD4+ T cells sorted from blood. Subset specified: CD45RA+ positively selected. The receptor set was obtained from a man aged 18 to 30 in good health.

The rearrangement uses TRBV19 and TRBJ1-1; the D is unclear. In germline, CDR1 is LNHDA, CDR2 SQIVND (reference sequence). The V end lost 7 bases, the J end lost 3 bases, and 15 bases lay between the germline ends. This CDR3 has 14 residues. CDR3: CASNGDRWDTEAFF. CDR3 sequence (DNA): TGTGCCAGTAATGGAGACCGGTGGGACACTGAAGCTTTCTTT.

Here the CDR3 reads CAWDRPYQPQHF. Here the CDR3 DNA reads TGTGCCTGGGATAGACCTTATCAGCCCCAGCATTTT. This chain connects TRBV30 to TRBJ1-5; D gene unclear. This CDR3 is 12 amino acids long. Trimming took 5 bases from V and 5 from J, leaving 10 bases between them. Germline V CDR1 and CDR2: GTSNPN, SVGIG (reference sequence).

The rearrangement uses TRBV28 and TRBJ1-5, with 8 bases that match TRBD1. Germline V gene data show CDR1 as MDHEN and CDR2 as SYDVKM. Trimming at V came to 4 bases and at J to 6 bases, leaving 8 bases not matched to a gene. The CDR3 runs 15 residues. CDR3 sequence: CASSYGQGGGQPQHF. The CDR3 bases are TGTGCCAGCAGTTACGGACAGGGCGGAGGTCAGCCCCAGCATTTT.

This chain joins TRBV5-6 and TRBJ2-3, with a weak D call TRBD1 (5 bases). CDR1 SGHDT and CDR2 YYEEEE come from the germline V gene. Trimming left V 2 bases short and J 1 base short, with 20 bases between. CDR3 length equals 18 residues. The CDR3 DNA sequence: TGTGCCAGCAGCTTACGACCGACCCGTTCACAGGGCACAGATACGCAGTATTTT. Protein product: CASSLRPTRSQGTDTQYF.

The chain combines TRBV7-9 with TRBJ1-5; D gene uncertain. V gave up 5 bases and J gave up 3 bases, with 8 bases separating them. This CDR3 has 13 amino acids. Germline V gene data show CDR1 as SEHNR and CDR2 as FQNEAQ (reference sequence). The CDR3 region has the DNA TGTGCCAGCAGCCTAGAAATCAATCAGCCCCAGCATTTT. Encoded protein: CASSLEINQPQHF.

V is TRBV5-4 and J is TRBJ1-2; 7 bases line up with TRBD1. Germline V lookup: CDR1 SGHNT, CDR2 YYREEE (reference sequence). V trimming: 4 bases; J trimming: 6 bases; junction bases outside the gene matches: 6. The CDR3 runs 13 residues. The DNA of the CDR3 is TGTGCCAGCAGCCCCCAGGGGGGCCATGGCTACACCTTC. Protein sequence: CASSPQGGHGYTF. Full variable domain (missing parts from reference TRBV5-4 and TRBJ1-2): ETGVTQSPTHLIKTRGQQVTLRCSSQSGHNTVSWYQQALGQGPQFIFQYYREEENGRGNFPPRFSGLQFPNYSSELNVNALELDDSALYLCASSPQGGHGYTFGSGTRLTVV.

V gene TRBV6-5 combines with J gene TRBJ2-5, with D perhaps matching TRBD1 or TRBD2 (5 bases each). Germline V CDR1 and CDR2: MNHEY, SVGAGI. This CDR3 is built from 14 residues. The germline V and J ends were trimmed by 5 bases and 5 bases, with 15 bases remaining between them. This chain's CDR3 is CASSPRDGRETQYF. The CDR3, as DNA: TGTGCCAGCAGTCCCCGGGACGGTCGGGAGACCCAGTACTTC.

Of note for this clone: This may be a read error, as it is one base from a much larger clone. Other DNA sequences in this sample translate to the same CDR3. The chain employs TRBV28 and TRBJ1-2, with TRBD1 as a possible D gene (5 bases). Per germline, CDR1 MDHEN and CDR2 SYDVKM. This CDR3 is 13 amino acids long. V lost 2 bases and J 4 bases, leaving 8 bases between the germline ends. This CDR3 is CASSLQGTYGYTF. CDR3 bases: TGTGCCAGCAGTTTACAGGGCACCTATGGCTACACCTTC.

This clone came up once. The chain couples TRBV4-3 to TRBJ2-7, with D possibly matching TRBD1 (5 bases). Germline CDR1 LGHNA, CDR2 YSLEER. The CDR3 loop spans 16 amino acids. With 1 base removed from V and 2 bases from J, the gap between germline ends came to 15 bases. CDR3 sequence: CASSQGTSTATYEQYF. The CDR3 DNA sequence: TGCGCCAGCAGCCAAGGGACCTCGACAGCAACCTACGAGCAGTACTTC.

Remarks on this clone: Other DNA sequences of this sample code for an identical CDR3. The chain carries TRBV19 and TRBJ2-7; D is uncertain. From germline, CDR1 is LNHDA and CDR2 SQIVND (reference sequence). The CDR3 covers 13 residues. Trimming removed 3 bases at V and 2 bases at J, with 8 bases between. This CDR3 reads CASSIGPAYEQYF. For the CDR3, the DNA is TGTGCCAGTAGTATCGGGCCCGCCTACGAGCAGTACTTC.

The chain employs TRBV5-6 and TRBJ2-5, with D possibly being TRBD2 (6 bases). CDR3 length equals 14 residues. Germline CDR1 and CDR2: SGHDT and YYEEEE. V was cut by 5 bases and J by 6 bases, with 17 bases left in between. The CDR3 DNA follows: TGTGCCAGCAGGACCGGGCGGGGTGGAAAGACCCAGTACTTC. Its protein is CASRTGRGGKTQYF. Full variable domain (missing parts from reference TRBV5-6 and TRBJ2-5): DAGVTQSPTHLIKTRGQQVTLRCSPKSGHDTVSWYQQALGQGPQFIFQYYEEEERQRGNFPDRFSGHQFPNYSSELNVNALLLGDSALYLCASRTGRGGKTQYFGPGTRLLVL.

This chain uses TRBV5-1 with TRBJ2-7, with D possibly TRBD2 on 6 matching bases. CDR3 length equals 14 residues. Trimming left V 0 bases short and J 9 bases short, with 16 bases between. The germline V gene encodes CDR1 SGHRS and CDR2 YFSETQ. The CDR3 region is CASSLVAREAGQYF. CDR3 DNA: TGCGCCAGCAGCTTGGTCGCCAGGGAGGCTGGGCAGTACTTC.

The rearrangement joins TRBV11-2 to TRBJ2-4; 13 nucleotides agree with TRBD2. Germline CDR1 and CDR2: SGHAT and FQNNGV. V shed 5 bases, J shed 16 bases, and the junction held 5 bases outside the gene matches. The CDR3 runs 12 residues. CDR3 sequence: CASSQGLAGVYF. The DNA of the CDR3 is TGTGCCAGCAGCCAAGGACTAGCGGGAGTATACTTC.

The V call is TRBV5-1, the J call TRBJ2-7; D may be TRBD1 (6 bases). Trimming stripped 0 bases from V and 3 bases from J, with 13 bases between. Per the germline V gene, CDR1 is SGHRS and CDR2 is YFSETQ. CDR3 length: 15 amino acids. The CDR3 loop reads CASSLEPGDNYEQYF. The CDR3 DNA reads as TGCGCCAGCAGCTTGGAACCAGGGGATAACTACGAGCAGTACTTC. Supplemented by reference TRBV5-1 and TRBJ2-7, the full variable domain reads KAGVTQTPRYLIKTRGQQVTLSCSPISGHRSVSWYQQTPGQGLQFLFEYFSETQRNKGNFPGRFSGRQFSNSRSEMNVSTLELGDSALYLCASSLEPGDNYEQYFGPGTRLTVT.

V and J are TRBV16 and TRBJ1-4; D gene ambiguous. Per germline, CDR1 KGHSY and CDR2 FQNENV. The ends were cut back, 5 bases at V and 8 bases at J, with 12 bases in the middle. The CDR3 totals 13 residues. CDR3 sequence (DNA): TGTGCCAGCAGCTCAGAGGCGGTAGAAAAACTGTTTTTT. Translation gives CASSSEAVEKLFF.

The CDR3 here is CSVEGGGDTQYF. Written as DNA, the CDR3 is TGCAGCGTTGAAGGGGGAGGGGATACGCAGTATTTT. This chain uses TRBV29-1 with TRBJ2-3, with TRBD2 matching over 7 bases. The germline CDR1 and CDR2 sequences are SQVTM and ANQGSEA. V lost 1 base, J lost 6 bases, and 1 base stayed unmatched. The CDR3 totals 12 residues.

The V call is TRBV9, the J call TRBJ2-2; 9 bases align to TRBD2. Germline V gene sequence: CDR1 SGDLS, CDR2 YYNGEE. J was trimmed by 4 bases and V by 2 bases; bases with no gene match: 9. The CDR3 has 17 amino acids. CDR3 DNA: TGTGCCAGCAGCGTCGGAGGCGGGAGGGCGGTCACCGGGGAGCTGTTTTTT. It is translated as CASSVGGGRAVTGELFF.

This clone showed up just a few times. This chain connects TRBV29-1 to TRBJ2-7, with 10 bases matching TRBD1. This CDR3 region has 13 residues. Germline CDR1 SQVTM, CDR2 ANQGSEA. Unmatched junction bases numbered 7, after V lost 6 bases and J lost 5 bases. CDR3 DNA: TGCAGCGTCGCTGACAGGGGGCCCGACGAGCAGTACTTC. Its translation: CSVADRGPDEQYF.

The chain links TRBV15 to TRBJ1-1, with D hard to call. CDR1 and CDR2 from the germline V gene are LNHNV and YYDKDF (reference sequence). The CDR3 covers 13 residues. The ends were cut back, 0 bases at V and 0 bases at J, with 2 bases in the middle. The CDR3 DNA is TGTGCCACCAGCAGAGAGGTGAACACTGAAGCTTTCTTT. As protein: CATSREVNTEAFF.

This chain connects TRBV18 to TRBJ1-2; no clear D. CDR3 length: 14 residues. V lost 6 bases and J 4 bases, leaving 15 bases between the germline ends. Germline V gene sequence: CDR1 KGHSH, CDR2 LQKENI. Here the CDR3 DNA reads TGTGCCAGCTCTGACCAGAGGGCAGCCTATGGCTACACCTTC. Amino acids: CASSDQRAAYGYTF.